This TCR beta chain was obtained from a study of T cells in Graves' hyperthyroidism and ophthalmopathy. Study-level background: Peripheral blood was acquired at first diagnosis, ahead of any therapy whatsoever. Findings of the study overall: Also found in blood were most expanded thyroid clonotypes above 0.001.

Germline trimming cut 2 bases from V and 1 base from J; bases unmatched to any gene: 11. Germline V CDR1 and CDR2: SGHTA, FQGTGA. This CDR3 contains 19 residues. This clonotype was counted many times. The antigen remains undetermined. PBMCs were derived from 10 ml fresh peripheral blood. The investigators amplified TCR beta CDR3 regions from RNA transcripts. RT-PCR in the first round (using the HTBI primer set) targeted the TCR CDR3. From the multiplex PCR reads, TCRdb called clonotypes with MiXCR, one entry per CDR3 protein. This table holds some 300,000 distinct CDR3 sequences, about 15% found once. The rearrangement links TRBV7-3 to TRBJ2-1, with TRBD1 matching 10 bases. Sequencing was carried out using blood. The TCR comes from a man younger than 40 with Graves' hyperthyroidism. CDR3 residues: CASSLGGGTGAFSYNEQFF. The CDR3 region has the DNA TGTGCCAGCAGCTTAGGGGGGGGGACAGGGGCTTTTTCCTACAATGAGCAGTTCTTC.